This T cell receptor (beta chain) is drawn from a study of T cell changes during pregnancy in multiple sclerosis. Between the trimmed V and J ends, which lost 0 bases and 7 bases, there was a span of 12 bases. In germline, CDR1 is LGHNA, CDR2 YSLEER. The CDR3 length is 14 residues. Measured with immunoSEQ multiplex PCR; TCRdb has only the in-frame clones, and not every one. The profile shows 35,000 to 45,000 clones, approximately 91% of them singletons. The chain couples TRBV4-3 to TRBJ1-1; TRBD1 might be the D (5 bases). The sample was CD4+ T cells from peripheral blood mononuclear cells, taken after pregnancy. The receptor was derived from a female donor in good health, enrolled as a control in a pregnancy study. CDR3 residues: CASSQESGTDEAFF. The CDR3 DNA sequence: TGCGCCAGCAGCCAAGAGTCCGGGACTGATGAAGCTTTCTTT.